This T cell receptor beta chain appears in the sequencing data of a study of cytomegalovirus exposure and HLA in healthy donors. Study-wide points: Accounts indicate the classifier identified cytomegalovirus status with strong specificity and sensitivity. The study carried out a later analysis of TCR beta sequences. It associated 15,000 to 20,000 of them with specific HLA alleles at a false discovery rate of 0.05. An ancestry cluster, one associated with Asian ancestry, reportedly showed fewer N-insertions than the roughly 670-donor mean in a later analysis.

Notes on this clone: Its target is unknown.

Healthy bone marrow donors supplied every sample. The PCR contained 60 Vbeta and 13 Jbeta primers. Only in-frame clones appear in the TCRdb table, and some are missing; sequencing was by immunoSEQ multiplex PCR. The sample lists hundreds of thousands of clones; just over 75% were seen once. This CDR3 has 14 amino acids. The sample taken for sequencing was PBMCs. The TCR sequence derives from a man between 18 and 35 years old in good health and CMV-seronegative. J is TRBJ2-5 and V is TRBV21-1; TRBD2 was called by the table and not checked on the DNA. TRBV21-1 has pseudogene status. The CDR3: CASTPGLAQETQYF. The CDR3 bases are TGTGCCAGCACCCCGGGACTCGCCCAAGAGACCCAGTACTTC.